The source of this TCR beta chain is a study of memory CD4+ T cells and cytomegalovirus serostatus. Looking at the study overall: Healthy Belgian adult donors included nine or ten CMV-positive and around 25 CMV-negative people.

Single viable CD3+CD4+CD8-CD45RO+ cells were sorted as the memory CD4+ T cells. CDR1 is MNHNS and CDR2 is SASEGT in the germline V gene. Trimming cost V 7 bases and J 5 bases; bases outside gene matches: 7. CDR3 length: 14 residues. Using immunoSEQ multiplex PCR, the repertoire was profiled, and TCRdb retains in-frame clones only, with some absent. This sample has 50,000 to 65,000 clones, with roughly three quarters found just once. The sequence was obtained from an adult in good health and CMV-seronegative. The sample taken for sequencing was memory CD4+ T cells from blood. The chain combines TRBV6-1 with TRBJ1-1; 10 nucleotides match TRBD1. The CDR3 loop is CASIRDRGLTEAFF. CDR3 coding DNA: TGTGCCAGCATCCGAGACAGGGGGCTTACTGAAGCTTTCTTT.